This T cell receptor (beta chain) was identified in a study of blood T cell repertoires in COVID-19. Study overall: The samples span acute and convalescent COVID-19 from the United States, Italy and Spain.

In the original analysis: Estimation of nucleated cell counts relied on the amplification of reference gene primers. The repertoire was sequenced with immunoSEQ multiplex PCR; TCRdb's copy has only in-frame clones and lacks some. The V and J calls and clone size come from that table; D and trimming were worked out from the DNA. The table lists roughly 220,000 clones, 70% to 90% of them singletons. Participant reports of clinical history set cohort assignment. The V end lost 0 bases, the J end lost 4 bases, and 11 bases lay between the germline ends. CDR3 length: 15 residues. Germline V gene lookup returns CDR1 SGHRS and CDR2 YFSETQ.

This chain connects TRBV5-1 to TRBJ1-5, with D tentatively TRBD1 (6 bases). This sequence originates from a woman aged 35 to 49 with acute COVID-19. The sequenced material came from PBMCs or T cells enriched from blood (not recorded which). CDR3 region: CASSLAGVENQPQHF. The DNA for the CDR3 is TGCGCCAGCAGCTTGGCAGGGGTTGAGAATCAGCCCCAGCATTTT.